This TCR beta chain was documented in a study of blood T cell repertoires in COVID-19. In the study overall: The samples span acute and convalescent COVID-19 from the United States, Italy and Spain. In each case, the material was cDNA or gDNA derived from T cells, B-cell-depleted T cells, or PBMCs.

CDR3 length: 19 residues. Germline CDR1 is MDHEN and CDR2 is SYDVKM. V was shortened by 2 bases and J by 6 bases, with 28 bases between the two germline ends. Authors' processing steps: Estimation of nucleated cell counts relied on the amplification of reference gene primers. Here immunoSEQ multiplex PCR was the method, and the copy in TCRdb shows in-frame clones only, minus some. V and J calls and clone size are given by that table; D and trimming were obtained from the DNA. This table holds some 16,000 clones, about four fifths found once. Material: peripheral blood. The J gene is TRBJ1-1, the V gene TRBV28; perhaps TRBD1 as D (5 bases). The sequence came from a man older than 75 with active COVID-19. In DNA, the CDR3 is TGTGCCAGCAGTTTAGCCGCCAGTGGGGAGTGGGGGGATTTTCCTGAAGCTTTCTTT. Translated: CASSLAASGEWGDFPEAFF.